One T cell receptor (beta chain) is described in this entry. Primers: 60 Vbeta forward and 13 Jbeta reverse. Libraries were prepared by immunoSEQ multiplex PCR; TCRdb keeps only in-frame clonotypes and omits some of them. The sample totals around 100,000 clones. This record comes from a study of cytomegalovirus exposure and HLA in healthy donors. CDR3 length: 15 amino acids. From germline, CDR1 is SEHNR and CDR2 FQNEAQ (reference sequence). V was shortened by 1 base and J by 4 bases, with 11 bases between the two germline ends. V and J are TRBV7-9 and TRBJ2-1; D might be TRBD2 (7 bases). The sequence was collected from a man under 40 in good health and CMV-seronegative. The sample taken for sequencing was PBMCs. For the CDR3, the DNA is TGTGCCAGCAGCTTAGGGCGGGGGCGTTACAATGAGCAGTTCTTC. Protein product: CASSLGRGRYNEQFF.